This T cell receptor beta chain was found in a study of blood T cell repertoires in COVID-19. Assay used: immunoSEQ multiplex PCR; TCRdb lists only in-frame clones, some missing. This sample has 200,000 or so clones, with approximately 84% found just once. Trimming stripped 4 bases from V and 1 base from J, with 9 bases between. This CDR3 spans 13 amino acids. The germline gives CDR1 SGHRS, CDR2 YFSETQ. Source material: peripheral blood. The TCR comes from a man in his forties or fifties with active or convalescent COVID-19. The chain carries TRBV5-1 and TRBJ2-7, with D tentatively TRBD2 (5 bases). The CDR3 here is CASSLLGSYEQYF. The DNA for the CDR3 is TGCGCCAGCAGCCTACTAGGATCCTACGAGCAGTACTTC.